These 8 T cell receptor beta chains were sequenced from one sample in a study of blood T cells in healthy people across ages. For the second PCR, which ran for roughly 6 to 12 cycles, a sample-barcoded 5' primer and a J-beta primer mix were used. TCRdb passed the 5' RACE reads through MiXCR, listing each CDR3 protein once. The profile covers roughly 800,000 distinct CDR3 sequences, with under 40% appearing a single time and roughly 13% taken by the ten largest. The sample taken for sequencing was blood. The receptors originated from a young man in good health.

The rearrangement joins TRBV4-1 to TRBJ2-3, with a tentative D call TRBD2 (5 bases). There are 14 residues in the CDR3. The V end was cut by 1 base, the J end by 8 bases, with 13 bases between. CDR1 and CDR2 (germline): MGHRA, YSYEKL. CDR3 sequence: CASSQAGGGGTQYF. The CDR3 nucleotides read TGCGCCAGCAGCCAAGCCGGCGGAGGCGGTACGCAGTATTTT.

The CDR3 sequence is CSAEDRGMFEQYF. The CDR3 nucleotides are TGCAGTGCTGAGGACAGGGGGATGTTCGAGCAGTACTTC. V gene TRBV20-1 combines with J gene TRBJ2-5, with 10 bases that match TRBD1. The end of the DNA fits TRBJ2-7 better, so the J call may be wrong. Per germline, CDR1 DFQATT and CDR2 SNEGSKA (reference sequence). The CDR3 covers 13 residues.

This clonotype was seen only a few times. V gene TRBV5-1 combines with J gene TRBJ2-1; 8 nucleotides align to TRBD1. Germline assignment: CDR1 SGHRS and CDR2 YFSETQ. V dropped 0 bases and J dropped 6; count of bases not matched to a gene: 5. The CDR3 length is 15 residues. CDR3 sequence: CASSLAPDRGNEQFF. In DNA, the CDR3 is TGCGCCAGCAGCTTGGCCCCAGACAGGGGCAATGAGCAGTTCTTC. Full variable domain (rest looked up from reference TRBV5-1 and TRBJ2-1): KAGVTQTPRYLIKTRGQQVTLSCSPISGHRSVSWYQQTPGQGLQFLFEYFSETQRNKGNFPGRFSGRQFSNSRSEMNVSTLELGDSALYLCASSLAPDRGNEQFFGPGTRLTVL.

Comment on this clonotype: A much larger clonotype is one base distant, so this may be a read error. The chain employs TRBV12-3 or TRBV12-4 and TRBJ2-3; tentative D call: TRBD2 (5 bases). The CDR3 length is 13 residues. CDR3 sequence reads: CASSTSSTDTEYF. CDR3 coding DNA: TGTGCCAGCAGTACTTCTAGCACAGATACGGAGTATTTT.

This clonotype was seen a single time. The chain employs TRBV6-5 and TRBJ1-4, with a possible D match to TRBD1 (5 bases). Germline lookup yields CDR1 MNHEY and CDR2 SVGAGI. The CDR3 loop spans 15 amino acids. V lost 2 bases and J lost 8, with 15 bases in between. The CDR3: CASSYGGWVEEKLFF. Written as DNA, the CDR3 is TGTGCCAGCAGTTACGGGGGGTGGGTAGAAGAAAAACTGTTTTTT.

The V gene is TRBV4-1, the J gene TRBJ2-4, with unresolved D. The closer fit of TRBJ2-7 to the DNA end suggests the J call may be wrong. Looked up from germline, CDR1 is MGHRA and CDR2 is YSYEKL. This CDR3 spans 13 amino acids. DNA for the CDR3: TGCGCCAGCAGCCAAGCGAAAGAATACGAGCAGTACTTC. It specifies CASSQAKEYEQYF.

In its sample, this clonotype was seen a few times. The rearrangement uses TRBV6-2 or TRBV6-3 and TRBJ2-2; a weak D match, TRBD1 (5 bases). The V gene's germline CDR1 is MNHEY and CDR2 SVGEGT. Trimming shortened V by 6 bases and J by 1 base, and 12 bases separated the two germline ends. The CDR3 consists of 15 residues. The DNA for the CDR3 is TGTGCCAGCAGACGCCATGGACAGAACACCGGGGAGCTGTTTTTT. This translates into CASRRHGQNTGELFF.

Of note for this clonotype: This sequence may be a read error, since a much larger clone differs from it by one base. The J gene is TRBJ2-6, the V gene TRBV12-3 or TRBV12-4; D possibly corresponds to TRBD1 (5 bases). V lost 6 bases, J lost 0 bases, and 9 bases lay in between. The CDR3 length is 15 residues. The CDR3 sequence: CASRFDSSGANVLTF. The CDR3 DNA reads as TGTGCCAGCAGATTCGACAGCTCTGGGGCCAACGTCCTGACTTTC.